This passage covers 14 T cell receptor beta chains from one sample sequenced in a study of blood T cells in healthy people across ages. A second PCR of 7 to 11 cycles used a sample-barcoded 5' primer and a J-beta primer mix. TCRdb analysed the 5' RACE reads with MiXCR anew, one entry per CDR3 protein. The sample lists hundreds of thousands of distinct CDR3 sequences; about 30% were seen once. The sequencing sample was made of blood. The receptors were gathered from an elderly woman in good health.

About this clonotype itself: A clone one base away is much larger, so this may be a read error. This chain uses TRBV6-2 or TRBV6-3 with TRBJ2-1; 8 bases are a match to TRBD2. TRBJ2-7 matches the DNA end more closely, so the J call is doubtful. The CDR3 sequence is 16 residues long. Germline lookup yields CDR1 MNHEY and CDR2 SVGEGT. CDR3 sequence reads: CASRPSGRTSYNEQYF. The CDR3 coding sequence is TGTGCCAGCAGACCTAGCGGGCGAACCTCCTACAATGAGCAGTACTTC.

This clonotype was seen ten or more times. The CDR3 DNA follows: TGTGCCAGCAGCTCAGACAGGGGTGAAAAACTGTTTTTT. Translated: CASSSDRGEKLFF. V usage is TRBV7-2 and J usage is TRBJ1-4; 8 nucleotides match TRBD1. The CDR3 has 13 amino acids. Trimming cost V 4 bases and J 7 bases; bases outside gene matches: 2. Germline V gene data show CDR1 as SGHTA and CDR2 as FQGNSA.

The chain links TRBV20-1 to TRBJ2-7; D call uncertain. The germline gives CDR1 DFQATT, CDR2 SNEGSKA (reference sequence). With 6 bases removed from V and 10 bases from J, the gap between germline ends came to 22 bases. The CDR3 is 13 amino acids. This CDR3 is CSAPEGTARAQYF. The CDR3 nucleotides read TGCAGTGCCCCCGAAGGTACCGCAAGGGCCCAGTACTTC.

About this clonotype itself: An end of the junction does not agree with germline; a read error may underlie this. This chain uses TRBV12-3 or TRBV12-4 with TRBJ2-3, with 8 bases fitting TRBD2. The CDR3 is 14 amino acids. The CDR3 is CASSVSGTADAQYF. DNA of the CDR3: TGTGCCAGCAGTGTTAGCGGGACCGCAGATGCGCAGTATTTT.

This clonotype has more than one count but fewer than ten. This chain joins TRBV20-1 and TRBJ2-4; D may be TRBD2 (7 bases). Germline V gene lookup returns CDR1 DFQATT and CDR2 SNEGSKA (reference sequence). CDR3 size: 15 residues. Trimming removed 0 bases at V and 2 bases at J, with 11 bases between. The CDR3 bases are TGCAGTGCTAGAGATGGGAGGGGGACCAAAAACATTCAGTACTTC. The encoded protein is CSARDGRGTKNIQYF.

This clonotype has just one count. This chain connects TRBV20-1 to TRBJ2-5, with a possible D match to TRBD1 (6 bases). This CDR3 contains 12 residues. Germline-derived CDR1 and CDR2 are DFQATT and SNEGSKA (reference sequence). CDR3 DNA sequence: TGCAGCCCTGGGACAACCCGAGAGACCCAGTACTTC. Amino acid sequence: CSPGTTRETQYF.

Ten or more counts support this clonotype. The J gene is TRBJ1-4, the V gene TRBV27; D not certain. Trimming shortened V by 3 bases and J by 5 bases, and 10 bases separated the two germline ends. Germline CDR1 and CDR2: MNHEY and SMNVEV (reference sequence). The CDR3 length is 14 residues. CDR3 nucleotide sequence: TGTGCCAGCAGTTTCGGGTCCCGAAATGAAAAACTGTTTTTT. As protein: CASSFGSRNEKLFF.

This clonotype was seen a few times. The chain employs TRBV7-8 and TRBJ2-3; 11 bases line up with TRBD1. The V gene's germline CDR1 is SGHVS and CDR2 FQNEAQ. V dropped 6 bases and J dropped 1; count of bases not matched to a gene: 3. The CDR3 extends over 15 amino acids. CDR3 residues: CASRDRGPRTDTQYF. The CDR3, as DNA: TGTGCCAGCAGGGACAGGGGGCCCCGCACAGATACGCAGTATTTT.

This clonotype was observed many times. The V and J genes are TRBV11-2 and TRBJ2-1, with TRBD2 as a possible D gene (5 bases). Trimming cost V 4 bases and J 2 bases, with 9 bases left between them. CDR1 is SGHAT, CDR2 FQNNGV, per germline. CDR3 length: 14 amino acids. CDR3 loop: CASSSDWAYNEQFF. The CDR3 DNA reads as TGTGCCAGCAGCTCGGACTGGGCCTACAATGAGCAGTTCTTC.

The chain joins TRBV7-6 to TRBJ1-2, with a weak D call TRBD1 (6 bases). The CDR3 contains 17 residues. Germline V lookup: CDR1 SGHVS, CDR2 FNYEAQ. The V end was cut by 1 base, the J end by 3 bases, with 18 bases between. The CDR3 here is CASSLGNREKVYYGYTF. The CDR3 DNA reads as TGTGCCAGCAGCTTAGGAAACAGGGAAAAGGTTTACTATGGCTACACCTTC.

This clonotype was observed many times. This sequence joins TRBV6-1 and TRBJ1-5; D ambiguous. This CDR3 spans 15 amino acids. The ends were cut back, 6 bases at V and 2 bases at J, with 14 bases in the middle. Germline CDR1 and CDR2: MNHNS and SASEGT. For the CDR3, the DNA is TGTGCCAGCAGGCCGGAGTATGGCCGCAATCAGCCCCAGCATTTT. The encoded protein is CASRPEYGRNQPQHF.

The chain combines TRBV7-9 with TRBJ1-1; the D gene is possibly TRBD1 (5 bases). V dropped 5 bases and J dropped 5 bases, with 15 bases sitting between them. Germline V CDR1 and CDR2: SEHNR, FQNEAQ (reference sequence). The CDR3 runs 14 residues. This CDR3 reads CASSPQAGDTEAFF. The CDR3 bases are TGTGCCAGCAGCCCGCAGGCGGGGGATACTGAAGCTTTCTTT.

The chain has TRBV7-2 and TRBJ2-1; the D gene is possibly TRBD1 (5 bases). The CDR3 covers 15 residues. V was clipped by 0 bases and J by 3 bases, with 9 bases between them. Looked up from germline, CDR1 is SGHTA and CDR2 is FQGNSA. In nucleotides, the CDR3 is TGTGCCAGCAGCTTAGCTTCTACAGGCTACAATGAGCAGTTCTTC. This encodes CASSLASTGYNEQFF.

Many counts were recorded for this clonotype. CDR3 sequence (DNA): TGTGCCAGCAGCCAGGGACAGATTAGCAATCAGCCCCAGCATTTT. Protein: CASSQGQISNQPQHF. This rearrangement joins TRBV7-2 to TRBJ1-5, with 7 bases fitting TRBD1. The junction had 4 bases not matched to a gene; V was cut back by 5 bases and J by 0 bases. Germline CDR1 and CDR2: SGHTA and FQGNSA. CDR3 length: 15 amino acids.